The 28 T cell receptor beta chains presented below share a single source sample, sequenced in a study of blood T cells in healthy people across ages. The second PCR ran 7 to 11 cycles with a sample-barcoded 5' primer and J-beta primers. A single record per CDR3 protein comes from TCRdb applying MiXCR to the 5' RACE reads. Of fewer than 750,000 distinct CDR3 sequences in the sample, 52% were seen once. The sequenced sample consisted of blood. Every receptor here comes from a woman older than 75 in good health.

The genes are TRBV28 and TRBJ2-5; D gene ambiguous. The CDR3 length is 13 residues. The V end was cut by 7 bases, the J end by 1 base, with 10 bases between. Germline assignment: CDR1 MDHEN and CDR2 SYDVKM. In DNA, the CDR3 is TGTGCCAGCAATTTCGCGAGCCAAGAGACCCAGTACTTC. This codes for CASNFASQETQYF.

In the case of this clonotype: An end of the junction differs from the germline gene, which may be a read error. The chain couples TRBV3-1 to TRBJ1-1, with D possibly TRBD1 on 6 matching bases. The CDR3 runs 14 residues. CDR1 and CDR2 (germline): LGHDT, YNNKEL (reference sequence). The CDR3 reads CASSSGTPNTGAFF. DNA for the CDR3: TGTGCCAGCAGCTCCGGGACACCGAACACTGGAGCTTTCTTT.

CDR3 in DNA: TGTGCCAGCAGTTGGGGGGGGGTTAAGGTGGAGACCCAGTACTTC. Translated, it gives CASSWGGVKVETQYF. The V and J genes are TRBV12-3 or TRBV12-4 and TRBJ2-5; 7 bases agree with TRBD2. The CDR3 consists of 15 residues. The V segment lost 4 bases and the J segment 5 bases; nucleotides outside the gene matches: 10.

This chain connects TRBV18 to TRBJ1-2, with 7 bases fitting TRBD1. The J segment lost 4 bases and the V segment lost 2 bases, leaving 13 bases of the junction unmatched. This CDR3 region has 17 residues. In germline, CDR1 is KGHSH, CDR2 LQKENI. In DNA form, the CDR3 reads TGTGCCAGCTCACCATCCTATATCCGGACAGGACTCTATGGCTACACCTTC. It yields the protein CASSPSYIRTGLYGYTF. Filled out from reference TRBV18 and TRBJ1-2, the complete variable domain reads NAGVMQNPRHLVRRRGQEARLRCSPMKGHSHVYWYRQLPEEGLKFMVYLQKENIIDESGMPKERFSAEFPKEGPSILRIQQVVRGDSAAYFCASSPSYIRTGLYGYTFGSGTRLTVV.

This chain connects TRBV6-6 to TRBJ1-2; D uncertain. Trimming took off 10 bases at V and 5 bases at J, with 17 bases between the two ends. This CDR3 has 13 amino acids. CDR1 is MNHNY, CDR2 SVGAGI, per germline (reference sequence). The CDR3 sequence: CATPADLGYGYTF. Here the CDR3 DNA reads TGTGCCACCCCTGCGGACCTTGGGTATGGCTACACCTTC.

The rearrangement links TRBV5-1 to TRBJ2-5; 11 bases align to TRBD2. V lost 4 bases and J lost 11; bases outside the gene matches: 13. This CDR3 has 15 residues. From germline, CDR1 is SGHRS and CDR2 YFSETQ. The CDR3 loop reads CASSAIAGGSYKQYF. CDR3 in DNA: TGCGCCAGCAGCGCAATAGCGGGAGGGTCCTACAAGCAGTACTTC.

Regarding this clonotype: A read error is possible here, since a much larger clone lies one base away. The chain has TRBV7-9 and TRBJ2-5; D may be TRBD2 (6 bases). V lost 4 bases and J 11 bases, leaving 14 bases between the germline ends. The CDR3 runs 12 residues. CDR1 and CDR2 (germline): SEHNR, FQNEAQ (reference sequence). CDR3 DNA sequence: TGTGCCAGCAGCTCCCGGGAGCTACAGCAGTACTTC. Protein: CASSSRELQQYF. The variable domain in full, with the rest retrieved from reference TRBV7-9 and TRBJ2-5, is DTGVSQNPRHKITKRGQNVTFRCDPISEHNRLYWYRQTLGQGPEFLTYFQNEAQLEKSRLLSDRFSAERPKGSFSTLEIQRTEQGDSAMYLCASSSRELQQYFGPGTRLLVL.

Concerning this clonotype: At one end, the junction sequence differs from germline, possibly due to a read error. CDR3 in DNA: TGTGCCCGCAGTTACTCGGCGGACTTATCCCACGAGCAGTACTTC. Its protein product is CARSYSADLSHEQYF. The genes are TRBV6-5 and TRBJ2-7, with D tentatively TRBD2 (5 bases). Germline CDR1 and CDR2: MNHEY and SVGAGI. This CDR3 has 15 amino acids.

V gene TRBV12-3 or TRBV12-4 combines with J gene TRBJ2-1; D unclear. CDR3 length: 11 residues. The V end was cut by 4 bases, the J end by 15 bases, with 13 bases between. The CDR3 loop is CASSYRSSRFF. The DNA for the CDR3 is TGTGCCAGCAGTTACCGGAGCAGTCGGTTCTTC.

This clonotype was observed once. The V call is TRBV10-3, the J call TRBJ2-2; possibly TRBD1 or TRBD2 for D (6 bases each). Germline V CDR1 and CDR2: ENHRY, SYGVKD. CDR3 length: 15 residues. V gave up 6 bases and J gave up 6 bases, with 17 bases separating them. The CDR3 protein is CAISTTTGGSGELFF. In DNA form, the CDR3 reads TGTGCCATCAGCACCACGACAGGAGGGTCCGGGGAGCTGTTTTTT.

This clonotype appeared many times. V usage is TRBV24-1 and J usage is TRBJ2-3, with 8 bases aligning to TRBD2. After removal of 3 bases from V and 0 bases from J, the junction contained 19 bases not matched to a gene. In germline, CDR1 is KGHDR, CDR2 SFDVKD. There are 21 residues in the CDR3. CDR3 in amino acids: CATSDPSWKSGGGSSTDTQYF. Here the CDR3 DNA reads TGTGCCACCAGTGATCCTTCTTGGAAATCCGGCGGGGGGTCAAGCACAGATACGCAGTATTTT.

The rearrangement links TRBV7-9 to TRBJ1-6; 8 bases align to TRBD1. Germline CDR1 reads SEHNR; CDR2 reads FQNEAQ (reference sequence). This CDR3 is 16 amino acids long. V lost 3 bases, J lost 5 bases, and 6 bases stayed unmatched. The CDR3 sequence: CASSFPGQGDNSPLHF. CDR3 DNA: TGTGCCAGCAGCTTTCCTGGACAGGGTGATAATTCACCCCTCCACTTT.

This chain connects TRBV12-3 or TRBV12-4 to TRBJ2-5; no firm D call. The ends were cut back, 5 bases at V and 11 bases at J, with 12 bases in the middle. There are 11 residues in the CDR3. CDR3 residues: CASSTHGEQYF. CDR3 nucleotide sequence: TGTGCCAGCAGTACCCACGGAGAGCAGTACTTC.

There are many counts of this clonotype. The chain couples TRBV7-2 to TRBJ2-7; the D is unclear. Germline-derived CDR1 and CDR2 are SGHTA and FQGNSA. The CDR3 runs to 12 residues. Deletions cut 4 bases from V and 4 bases from J, with 8 bases between. CDR3 DNA sequence: TGTGCCAGCAGCTCATCGAGGTACGAGCAGTACTTC. Amino acids: CASSSSRYEQYF. The full variable domain, in which reference TRBV7-2 and TRBJ2-7 provide the parts outside the CDR3, is GAGVSQSPSNKVTEKGKDVELRCDPISGHTALYWYRQSLGQGLEFLIYFQGNSAPDKSGLPSDRFSAERTGGSVSTLTIQRTQQEDSAVYLCASSSSRYEQYFGPGTRLTVT.

The chain has TRBV7-2 and TRBJ2-7; TRBD2 matches 9 bases. V dropped 0 bases and J dropped 7; count of bases not matched to a gene: 10. The CDR3 sequence is 16 residues long. CDR1 is SGHTA, CDR2 FQGNSA, per germline. As DNA, the CDR3 is TGTGCCAGCAGCTTAGCCGGGCTAGCGGGGTTGGGAGAGCAGTACTTC. Translation gives CASSLAGLAGLGEQYF.

The chain uses TRBV12-3 or TRBV12-4 and TRBJ2-1; 8 bases align to TRBD2. This CDR3 has 12 amino acids. With 9 bases clipped from V and 9 bases from J, the junction kept 7 bases outside the gene matches. The chain's CDR3 is CASSGGIGEQFF. CDR3 nucleotides: TGTGCCAGTTCGGGGGGGATCGGTGAGCAGTTCTTC.

With respect to this clonotype: With a much larger clone just one base away, this may be a read error. The chain joins TRBV27 to TRBJ2-1; 8 bases are a match to TRBD2. Unmatched junction bases numbered 6, after V lost 6 bases and J lost 5 bases. The CDR3 consists of 14 residues. The germline V gene has CDR1 MNHEY and CDR2 SMNVEV (reference sequence). In nucleotides, the CDR3 is TGTGCCAGCAGGTCTACTAGCGGAAACAATGAGCAGTTCTTC. It codes for CASRSTSGNNEQFF.

This clonotype has more than one count but fewer than ten. V is TRBV20-1 and J is TRBJ2-3; D might be TRBD1 or TRBD2, each matching 5 bases. This CDR3 contains 16 residues. The germline V gene encodes CDR1 DFQATT and CDR2 SNEGSKA (reference sequence). V gave up 3 bases and J gave up 0 bases, with 16 bases separating them. Here the CDR3 reads CSARPAGTLSTDTQYF. The CDR3 bases are TGCAGTGCTAGGCCCGCCGGGACCCTTAGCACAGATACGCAGTATTTT.

The V gene is TRBV4-1, the J gene TRBJ1-5; 8 positions agree with TRBD1. V was clipped by 1 base and J by 5 bases; unmatched bases: 7. CDR1 is MGHRA, CDR2 YSYEKL, per germline. This CDR3 is built from 16 residues. The CDR3 DNA reads TGCGCCAGCAGCCAAGTTCAGGGGGCGTTGGATCAGCCCCAGCATTTT. Protein sequence: CASSQVQGALDQPQHF.

V usage is TRBV7-2 and J usage is TRBJ1-1; no reliable D call. Germline V CDR1 and CDR2: SGHTA, FQGNSA. V was trimmed by 7 bases and J by 7 bases, leaving 16 bases between them. The CDR3 consists of 13 residues. CDR3 coding DNA: TGTGCCAGCACCCCACCGGGAAATCTTGAAGCTTTCTTT. Protein: CASTPPGNLEAFF.

This clonotype was seen many times. The CDR3 coding sequence is TGTGCCAGCAGATCCGGGACAGGGGGACTTAATGAGCAGTTCTTC. Protein: CASRSGTGGLNEQFF. V usage is TRBV12-3 or TRBV12-4 and J usage is TRBJ2-1; 11 nucleotides match TRBD1. CDR3 length: 15 residues. The junction had 8 bases not matched to a gene; V was cut back by 6 bases and J by 7 bases.

The genes are TRBV4-2 and TRBJ1-2; D is possibly TRBD1 (5 bases). The CDR3 totals 15 residues. The germline gives CDR1 LGHNA, CDR2 YNFKEQ. Deletions cut 5 bases from V and 0 bases from J, with 13 bases between. The CDR3 nucleotides read TGTGCCAGCAGCAGCCGGGACTTCGCTAACTATGGCTACACCTTC. The encoded protein is CASSSRDFANYGYTF.

This clonotype showed up many times. This chain connects TRBV7-7 to TRBJ2-5; 7 bases line up with TRBD2. Losses at the gene ends were 3 bases for V and 2 bases for J; bases not matched to a gene: 6. CDR3 length: 15 residues. Per germline, CDR1 SSHAT and CDR2 FNYEAQ (reference sequence). The CDR3 region is CASSFGLAVQETQYF. Here the CDR3 DNA reads TGTGCCAGCAGCTTTGGGCTAGCGGTACAAGAGACCCAGTACTTC. The full variable domain, with the rest looked up from reference TRBV7-7 and TRBJ2-5, is GAGVSQSPRYKVTKRGQDVTLRCDPISSHATLYWYQQALGQGPEFLTYFNYEAQPDKSGLPSDRFSAERPEGSISTLTIQRTEQRDSAMYRCASSFGLAVQETQYFGPGTRLLVL.

To note about this clonotype: Since a much larger clone is just one base distant, this may be a read error. The CDR3 spells CSVGMRGYEQYF. The CDR3 DNA sequence: TGCAGCGTAGGGATGAGGGGCTATGAGCAGTACTTC. The V and J genes are TRBV29-1 and TRBJ2-5; D may match TRBD1 or TRBD2 (5 bases each). V was clipped by 6 bases and J by 11 bases, with 19 bases between them. There are 12 residues in the CDR3. CDR1 and CDR2 (germline): SQVTM, ANQGSEA.

A note on this clonotype: This may be a read error: a much more frequent sequence differs by one nucleotide. The genes are TRBV27 and TRBJ2-7; 14 bases line up with TRBD2. J was trimmed by 7 bases and V by 5 bases; bases with no gene match: 19. The length of the CDR3 is 19 residues. The V gene's germline CDR1 is MNHEY and CDR2 SMNVEV (reference sequence). The CDR3 DNA reads TGTGCCAGCAGTGCCCGCCGGACTAGCGGGAGGCTACAGTACAATGAGCAGTACTTC. It translates to CASSARRTSGRLQYNEQYF.

The J gene is TRBJ1-1, the V gene TRBV6-5; no clear D. The CDR3 length is 12 residues. Germline V gene lookup returns CDR1 MNHEY and CDR2 SVGAGI. With 6 bases removed from V and 0 bases from J, the gap between germline ends came to 5 bases. As DNA, the CDR3 is TGTGCCAGCAGCACGATGAACACTGAAGCTTTCTTT. Its protein is CASSTMNTEAFF.

The rearrangement links TRBV10-2 to TRBJ2-5, with 8 bases aligning to TRBD2. The J call could be wrong; TRBJ2-7 is a better fit for the DNA end. The CDR3 is 15 amino acids. Germline V gene sequence: CDR1 WSHSY, CDR2 SAAADI. CDR3 loop: CASSRAPGGTYEQYF. CDR3 coding DNA: TGCGCCAGCAGTAGAGCGCCGGGAGGGACGTACGAGCAGTACTTC.

A note on this clonotype: Being one base from a much bigger clone, this may be a read error. The chain has TRBV4-1 and TRBJ2-2; 10 bases map to TRBD2. CDR3 size: 16 residues. Germline-derived CDR1 and CDR2 are MGHRA and YSYEKL. The CDR3 here is CANSHPGTSVAGELFF. The CDR3 DNA reads as TGCGCCAACAGCCATCCCGGGACTAGCGTCGCCGGGGAGCTGTTTTTT.